This T cell receptor (beta chain) was sequenced for a study of blood T cells in healthy people across ages. Primed by a sample-barcoded 5' primer and a J-beta primer mix, a second PCR proceeded for about 6 to 12 cycles. TCRdb itself ran the 5' RACE reads through MiXCR, one entry per CDR3 protein. This sample yields around 1,500,000 distinct CDR3 sequences, of which 28% are seen a single time; 7.7% belongs to the top ten. The germline gives CDR1 LNHNV, CDR2 YYDKDF (reference sequence). This CDR3 comprises 14 residues. Between the trimmed V and J ends, which lost 0 bases and 8 bases, there was a span of 13 bases.

The gene calls are TRBV15 and TRBJ1-2; TRBD1 is a possible D gene (6 bases). The receptor was isolated from a woman aged 25 to 39 in good health. The sample comprised blood. The CDR3 nucleotides read TGTGCCACCAGCAGAGATGCGGGGGCAAGGGGCTACACCTTC. The encoded protein is CATSRDAGARGYTF.